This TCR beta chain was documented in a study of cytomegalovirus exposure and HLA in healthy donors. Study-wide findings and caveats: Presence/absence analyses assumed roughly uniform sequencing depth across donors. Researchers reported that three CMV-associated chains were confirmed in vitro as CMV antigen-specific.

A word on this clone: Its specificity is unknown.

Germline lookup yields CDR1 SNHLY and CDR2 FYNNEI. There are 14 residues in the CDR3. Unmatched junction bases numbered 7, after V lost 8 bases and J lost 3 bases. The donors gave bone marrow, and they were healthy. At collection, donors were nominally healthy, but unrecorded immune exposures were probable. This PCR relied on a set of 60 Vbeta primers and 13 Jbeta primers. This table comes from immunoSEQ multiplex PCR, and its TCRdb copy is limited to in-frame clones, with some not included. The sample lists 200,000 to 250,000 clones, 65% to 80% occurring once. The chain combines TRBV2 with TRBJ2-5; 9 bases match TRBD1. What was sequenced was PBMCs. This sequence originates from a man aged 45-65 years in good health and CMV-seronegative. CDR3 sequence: CASRDRERKETQYF. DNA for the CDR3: TGTGCCAGCCGGGACAGGGAGAGGAAAGAGACCCAGTACTTC.